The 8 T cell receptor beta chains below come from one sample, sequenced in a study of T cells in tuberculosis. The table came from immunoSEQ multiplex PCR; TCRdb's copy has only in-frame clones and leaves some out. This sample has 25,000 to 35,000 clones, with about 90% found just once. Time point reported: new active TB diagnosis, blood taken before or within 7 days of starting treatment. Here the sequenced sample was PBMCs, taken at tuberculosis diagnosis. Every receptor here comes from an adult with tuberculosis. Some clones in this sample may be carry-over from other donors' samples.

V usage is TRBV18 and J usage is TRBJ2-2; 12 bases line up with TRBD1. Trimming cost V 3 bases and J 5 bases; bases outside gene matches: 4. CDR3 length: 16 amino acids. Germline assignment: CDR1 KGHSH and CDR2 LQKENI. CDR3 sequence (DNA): TGTGCCAGCTCACCCCGGGACAGGGGGCGAACCGGGGAGCTGTTTTTT. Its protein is CASSPRDRGRTGELFF.

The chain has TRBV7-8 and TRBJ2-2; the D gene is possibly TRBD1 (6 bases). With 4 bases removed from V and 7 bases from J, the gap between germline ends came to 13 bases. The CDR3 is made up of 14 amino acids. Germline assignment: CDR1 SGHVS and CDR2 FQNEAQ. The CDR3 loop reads CASSSHRARGELFF. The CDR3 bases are TGTGCCAGCAGCTCCCACAGGGCTCGCGGGGAGCTGTTTTTT.

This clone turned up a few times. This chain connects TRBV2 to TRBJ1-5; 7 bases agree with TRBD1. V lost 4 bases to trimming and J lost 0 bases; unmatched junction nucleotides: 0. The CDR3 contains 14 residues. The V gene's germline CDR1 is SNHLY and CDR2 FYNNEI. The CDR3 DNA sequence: TGTGCCAGCAGTGGACAGGGTAGCAATCAGCCCCAGCATTTT. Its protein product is CASSGQGSNQPQHF.

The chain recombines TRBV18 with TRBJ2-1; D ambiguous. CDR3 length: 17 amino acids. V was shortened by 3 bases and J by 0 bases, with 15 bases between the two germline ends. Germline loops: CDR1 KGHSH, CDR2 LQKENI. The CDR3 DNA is TGTGCCAGCTCACCTCTTCCCGGGTCGAGCTCCTACAATGAGCAGTTCTTC. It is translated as CASSPLPGSSSYNEQFF. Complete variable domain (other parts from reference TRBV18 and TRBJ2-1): NAGVMQNPRHLVRRRGQEARLRCSPMKGHSHVYWYRQLPEEGLKFMVYLQKENIIDESGMPKERFSAEFPKEGPSILRIQQVVRGDSAAYFCASSPLPGSSSYNEQFFGPGTRLTVL.

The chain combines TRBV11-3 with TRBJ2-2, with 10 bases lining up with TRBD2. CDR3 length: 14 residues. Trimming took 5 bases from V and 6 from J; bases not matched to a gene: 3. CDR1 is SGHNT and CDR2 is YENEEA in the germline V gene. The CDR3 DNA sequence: TGTGCCAGCAGCGAGGGACTAGCGCCCGGGGAGCTGTTTTTT. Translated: CASSEGLAPGELFF.

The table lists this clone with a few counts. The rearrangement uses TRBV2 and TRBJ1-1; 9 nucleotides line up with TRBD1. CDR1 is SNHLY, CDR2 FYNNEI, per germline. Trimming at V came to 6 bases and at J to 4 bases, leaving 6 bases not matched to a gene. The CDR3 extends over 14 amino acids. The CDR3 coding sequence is TGTGCCAGCAGCGCCGAGACAGGGGGCACTGAAGCTTTCTTT. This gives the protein CASSAETGGTEAFF.

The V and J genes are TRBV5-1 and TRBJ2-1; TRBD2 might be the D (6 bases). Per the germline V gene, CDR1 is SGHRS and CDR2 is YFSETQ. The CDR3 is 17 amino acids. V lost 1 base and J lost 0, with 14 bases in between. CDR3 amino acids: CASSLFFFGSSYNEQFF. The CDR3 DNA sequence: TGCGCCAGCAGCTTGTTTTTTTTCGGGAGCTCCTACAATGAGCAGTTCTTC.

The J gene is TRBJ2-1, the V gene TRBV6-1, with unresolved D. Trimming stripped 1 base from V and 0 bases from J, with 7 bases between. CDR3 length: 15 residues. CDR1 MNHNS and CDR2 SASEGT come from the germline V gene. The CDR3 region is CASSEGFSSYNEQFF. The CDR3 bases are TGTGCCAGCAGTGAAGGGTTCAGCTCCTACAATGAGCAGTTCTTC.